This T cell receptor (beta chain) was sequenced for a study of T cell changes during pregnancy in multiple sclerosis. Method: immunoSEQ multiplex PCR; TCRdb's copy keeps in-frame clones and lacks some. The sample shows approximately 40,000 clones, around 92% of them seen only once. This clone was found once. The ends were cut back, 3 bases at V and 9 bases at J, with 23 bases in the middle. CDR3 length: 16 residues. Germline assignment: CDR1 MRHNA and CDR2 SNTAGT. The sample consisted of CD4+ T cells from peripheral blood mononuclear cells, taken in the third trimester of pregnancy. The clonotype comes from a female donor with multiple sclerosis, enrolled in a pregnancy study. V usage is TRBV6-4 and J usage is TRBJ1-2; D gene ambiguous. CDR3 protein: CASSDFPRPQIARYTF. For the CDR3, the DNA is TGTGCCAGCAGTGATTTCCCCCGGCCCCAAATAGCTCGCTACACCTTC.